One and the same sample provided the 32 T cell receptor beta chains below, sequenced in a study of Ad26.COV2.S vaccination and SARS-CoV-2 variants. The repertoire was sequenced with immunoSEQ multiplex PCR; TCRdb's copy has only in-frame clones and lacks some. The data show 400,000 to 450,000 clones, about 90% seen once. Treatment noted: roughly 19 received Ad26.COV2.S at low or high dose, single or two shots; about five received placebo; per-sample allocation not given. Day 63 after the first injection of vaccine or placebo was the sampling time. The sample here was peripheral blood, taken in a trial of Ad26.COV2.S vaccine versus placebo. All receptors derive from a person between 18 and 59 years old who received the Ad26.COV2.S COVID-19 vaccine or a placebo.

The rearrangement joins TRBV5-4 to TRBJ2-1, with 10 bases that match TRBD2. The junction had 8 bases not matched to a gene; V was cut back by 5 bases and J by 6 bases. The CDR3 has 15 amino acids. Germline V CDR1 and CDR2: SGHNT, YYREEE (reference sequence). CDR3 DNA sequence: TGTGCCAGCAGTTCGGGACTAGCGATTTCCAATGAGCAGTTCTTC. Encoded protein: CASSSGLAISNEQFF.

This clone was seen only once. The chain employs TRBV7-9 and TRBJ1-6, with a tentative D call TRBD1 (6 bases). Trimming left V 1 base short and J 10 bases short, with 11 bases between. CDR3 length equals 14 residues. Germline V lookup: CDR1 SEHNR, CDR2 FQNEAQ (reference sequence). The CDR3 DNA is TGTGCCAGCAGCTTAGGAACAGGGTACTCACCCCTCCACTTT. It yields the protein CASSLGTGYSPLHF.

This clone occurred a few times. The V call is TRBV10-2, the J call TRBJ2-3; maybe TRBD1 (5 bases). Germline V gives CDR1 WSHSY, CDR2 SAAADI. The V end lost 0 bases, the J end lost 2 bases, and 12 bases lay between the germline ends. The CDR3 loop spans 16 amino acids. The chain's CDR3 is CASSESDWGFTDTQYF. The CDR3 DNA reads TGCGCCAGCAGTGAGTCTGACTGGGGCTTCACAGATACGCAGTATTTT.

The V gene is TRBV7-2, the J gene TRBJ1-5; 7 bases line up with TRBD1. CDR1 SGHTA and CDR2 FQGNSA come from the germline V gene. J lost 5 bases, V lost 0 bases, and 10 bases had no gene match. This CDR3 has 17 amino acids. The CDR3 sequence is CASSLARTGQKDQPQHF. For the CDR3, the DNA is TGTGCCAGCAGCTTAGCACGGACGGGACAGAAAGATCAGCCCCAGCATTTT.

Only one count was recorded for this clone. The chain is built from TRBV28 and TRBJ1-5; possible D gene TRBD1, 5 bases. The CDR3 has 15 amino acids. The germline V gene encodes CDR1 MDHEN and CDR2 SYDVKM. V lost 2 bases and J lost 4, with 12 bases in between. The CDR3 sequence is CASSLAGGKNQPQHF. CDR3 nucleotides: TGTGCCAGCAGTTTAGCGGGGGGAAAAAATCAGCCCCAGCATTTT. Full variable domain (outside the CDR3, taken from reference TRBV28 and TRBJ1-5): DVKVTQSSRYLVKRTGEKVFLECVQDMDHENMFWYRQDPGLGLRLIYFSYDVKMKEKGDIPEGYSVSREKKERFSLILESASTNQTSMYLCASSLAGGKNQPQHFGDGTRLSIL.

The count of this clone is one. This sequence joins TRBV14 and TRBJ1-3; 9 bases agree with TRBD1. J lost 8 bases, V lost 4 bases, and 3 bases had no gene match. The CDR3 length is 13 residues. Germline loops: CDR1 SGHDN, CDR2 FVKESK. The CDR3 DNA reads as TGTGCCAGCAGCCCCCGGGACAGGGACACCATATATTTT. Translated: CASSPRDRDTIYF.

The chain combines TRBV7-9 with TRBJ2-5; no reliable D call. The CDR3 totals 13 residues. V gave up 0 bases and J gave up 4 bases, with 6 bases separating them. From germline, CDR1 is SEHNR and CDR2 FQNEAQ (reference sequence). CDR3 bases: TGTGCCAGCAGCTTAGCCCTGGGAGAGACCCAGTACTTC. It yields the protein CASSLALGETQYF. The entire variable domain, with the rest obtained from reference TRBV7-9 and TRBJ2-5, is as follows: DTGVSQNPRHKITKRGQNVTFRCDPISEHNRLYWYRQTLGQGPEFLTYFQNEAQLEKSRLLSDRFSAERPKGSFSTLEIQRTEQGDSAMYLCASSLALGETQYFGPGTRLLVL.

This rearrangement joins TRBV4-1 to TRBJ2-7; D call uncertain. Deletions cut 1 base from V and 0 bases from J, with 10 bases between. In germline, CDR1 is MGHRA, CDR2 YSYEKL. CDR3 length equals 15 residues. The CDR3 spells CASSQVWQFSYEQYF. The CDR3 DNA reads TGCGCCAGCAGCCAAGTCTGGCAGTTCTCCTACGAGCAGTACTTC.

This clone was detected once. The V call is TRBV6-5, the J call TRBJ1-2; 9 bases fit TRBD1. CDR3 size: 14 residues. The germline V gene encodes CDR1 MNHEY and CDR2 SVGAGI. V gave up 5 bases and J gave up 4 bases; unmatched junction bases: 5. CDR3 protein: CASSIQGAFYGYTF. CDR3 DNA: TGTGCCAGCAGTATACAGGGGGCTTTCTATGGCTACACCTTC.

Points on this clone: This may come from a read error, since a much larger clone is one base off. The rearrangement joins TRBV12-3 or TRBV12-4 to TRBJ2-7, with 7 bases fitting TRBD1. The CDR3 contains 12 residues. After removal of 5 bases from V and 3 bases from J, the junction contained 1 base not matched to a gene. In DNA form, the CDR3 reads TGTGCCAGCAGTCCAGGGGGCTACGAGCAGTACTTC. Translating it yields CASSPGGYEQYF.

J is TRBJ1-6 and V is TRBV6-5, with unresolved D. Trimming stripped 0 bases from V and 1 base from J, with 7 bases between. The length of the CDR3 is 16 residues. Germline-derived CDR1 and CDR2 are MNHEY and SVGAGI. The CDR3 spells CASSYSEGSYNSPLHF. CDR3 in DNA: TGTGCCAGCAGTTACTCGGAGGGATCCTATAATTCACCCCTCCACTTT.

This clone showed up just a few times. The rearrangement joins TRBV9 to TRBJ1-2; D might be TRBD1 (6 bases). Germline V lookup: CDR1 SGDLS, CDR2 YYNGEE. This CDR3 is 14 amino acids long. Trimming removed 5 bases from V and 2 bases from J, with 13 bases in between. The CDR3 DNA follows: TGTGCCAGCAGACAGTCAGGGGCCAACTATGGCTACACCTTC. Translating it yields CASRQSGANYGYTF. The full variable domain, its missing parts supplied by reference TRBV9 and TRBJ1-2, is DSGVTQTPKHLITATGQRVTLRCSPRSGDLSVYWYQQSLDQGLQFLIQYYNGEERAKGNILERFSAQQFPDLHSELNLSSLELGDSALYFCASRQSGANYGYTFGSGTRLTVV.

The J gene is TRBJ2-5, the V gene TRBV28; 9 bases match TRBD2. Germline V gene data show CDR1 as MDHEN and CDR2 as SYDVKM. Trimming removed 2 bases from V and 7 bases from J; junction bases left unmatched: 11. This CDR3 contains 16 residues. The CDR3 sequence: CASSLLTAGGGVTQYF. The DNA of the CDR3 is TGTGCCAGCAGTTTACTCACAGCGGGGGGAGGGGTGACCCAGTACTTC. The full variable domain, completed using reference TRBV28 and TRBJ2-5, is DVKVTQSSRYLVKRTGEKVFLECVQDMDHENMFWYRQDPGLGLRLIYFSYDVKMKEKGDIPEGYSVSREKKERFSLILESASTNQTSMYLCASSLLTAGGGVTQYFGPGTRLLVL.

This clone has more than one count but fewer than ten. The chain couples TRBV7-8 to TRBJ2-3; TRBD2 matches at 10 bases. Germline lookup yields CDR1 SGHVS and CDR2 FQNEAQ. V was clipped by 3 bases and J by 6 bases; unmatched bases: 3. This CDR3 region has 14 residues. The CDR3 nucleotides read TGTGCCAGCAGCTTTAGCGGGGGGCGGGATACGCAGTATTTT. This gives the protein CASSFSGGRDTQYF.

This chain uses TRBV6-5 with TRBJ1-6; 7 positions match TRBD1. The V and J ends lost 9 bases and 10 bases, in that order; junction bases with no gene match: 9. The germline CDR1 and CDR2 sequences are MNHEY and SVGAGI. The CDR3 has 13 residues. CDR3: CASRGGVRSPLHF. In DNA, the CDR3 is TGTGCCAGTCGAGGGGGCGTAAGGTCACCCCTCCACTTT.

The J gene is TRBJ1-5, the V gene TRBV19, with 7 bases lining up with TRBD1. The J segment lost 3 bases and the V segment lost 7 bases, leaving 6 bases of the junction unmatched. Germline assignment: CDR1 LNHDA and CDR2 SQIVND (reference sequence). The CDR3 is made up of 14 amino acids. CDR3 protein: CASKSTGANQPQHF. CDR3 nucleotides: TGTGCCAGTAAGTCAACAGGGGCCAATCAGCCCCAGCATTTT.

The chain employs TRBV9 and TRBJ1-2; TRBD1 matches at 7 bases. CDR1 and CDR2 (germline): SGDLS, YYNGEE. Germline trimming cut 3 bases from V and 6 bases from J; bases unmatched to any gene: 11. The length of the CDR3 is 15 residues. The CDR3 DNA sequence: TGTGCCAGCAGCGGTCAACAGGGGTCGGGGGATGGCTACACCTTC. Its translation: CASSGQQGSGDGYTF.

The chain carries TRBV7-6 and TRBJ1-5; D remains unclear. Trimming stripped 3 bases from V and 6 bases from J, with 9 bases between. CDR1 and CDR2 (germline): SGHVS, FNYEAQ. CDR3 length: 13 residues. The CDR3 DNA follows: TGTGCCAGCAGCTTGGGTCGGGGTCAGCCCCAGCATTTT. Protein product: CASSLGRGQPQHF.

The chain joins TRBV6-5 to TRBJ2-7; TRBD1 might be the D (5 bases). V was cut by 2 bases and J by 6 bases, with 11 bases left in between. The CDR3 sequence is 13 residues long. Germline V gene lookup returns CDR1 MNHEY and CDR2 SVGAGI. The CDR3 protein is CASSYGQGFEQYF. The CDR3 nucleotides are TGTGCCAGCAGTTACGGTCAGGGTTTCGAGCAGTACTTC.

J is TRBJ2-7 and V is TRBV7-2; 12 nucleotides line up with TRBD2. The CDR3 spans 16 residues. After removal of 0 bases from V and 6 bases from J, the junction contained 6 bases not matched to a gene. Germline values: CDR1 SGHTA, CDR2 FQGNSA. The CDR3 is CASSLALLAGGGEQYF. DNA for the CDR3: TGTGCCAGCAGCTTAGCGTTACTAGCGGGGGGTGGCGAGCAGTACTTC.

The chain is built from TRBV6-2 or TRBV6-3 and TRBJ2-7; D tentatively reads TRBD1 or TRBD2 (6 bases each). CDR3 length: 14 amino acids. Trimming cost V 4 bases and J 3 bases, with 13 bases left between them. Germline V gene data show CDR1 as MNHEY and CDR2 as SVGEGT. The DNA for the CDR3 is TGTGCCAGCAGTTTCTTACAGGGAGGCTACGAGCAGTACTTC. This encodes CASSFLQGGYEQYF.

J is TRBJ1-1 and V is TRBV30; a possible D gene is TRBD1 (5 bases). This CDR3 has 13 amino acids. Germline lookup yields CDR1 GTSNPN and CDR2 SVGIG (reference sequence). The V end lost 2 bases, the J end lost 2 bases, and 9 bases lay between the germline ends. The DNA of the CDR3 is TGTGCCTGGAGTAAGGGGTCCAACACTGAAGCTTTCTTT. It encodes CAWSKGSNTEAFF.

Details on this clone: A read error may account for a junction end that differs from germline. The CDR3, as DNA: TGTGCCAGCAGGTACTCGCTTGGGGGGGCCCCGGGTACGCAGTATTTT. It specifies CASRYSLGGAPGTQYF. The chain links TRBV6-2 or TRBV6-3 to TRBJ2-3; D possibly corresponds to TRBD2 (7 bases). From germline, CDR1 is MNHEY and CDR2 SVGEGT. The CDR3 extends over 16 amino acids.

DNA for the CDR3: TGTGCCACCAGCAGCAGCGACGACCCCCTCAGGTACTTC. Protein: CATSSSDDPLRYF. The chain carries TRBV15 and TRBJ2-7; D is unclear. V shed 3 bases and J shed 12 bases, with 18 bases lying between them. The CDR3 is 13 residues long. Germline V gene sequence: CDR1 LNHNV, CDR2 YYDKDF (reference sequence). Full variable domain (remainder filled in from reference TRBV15 and TRBJ2-7): DAMVIQNPRYQVTQFGKPVTLSCSQTLNHNVMYWYQQKSSQAPKLLFHYYDKDFNNEADTPDNFQSRRPNTSFCFLDIRSPGLGDTAMYLCATSSSDDPLRYFGPGTRLTVT.

This clone was observed a single time. The rearrangement uses TRBV27 and TRBJ2-3, with TRBD1 matching over 7 bases. CDR3 length equals 14 residues. Germline V gene sequence: CDR1 MNHEY, CDR2 SMNVEV (reference sequence). Germline trimming cut 3 bases from V and 5 bases from J; bases unmatched to any gene: 5. The CDR3 is CASSFYQGEDTQYF. Written as DNA, the CDR3 is TGTGCCAGCAGTTTTTATCAGGGGGAAGATACGCAGTATTTT.

The chain has TRBV4-3 and TRBJ2-7, with D hard to call. V lost 4 bases and J 3 bases, leaving 13 bases between the germline ends. Per the germline V gene, CDR1 is LGHNA and CDR2 is YSLEER. This CDR3 spans 14 amino acids. The CDR3 sequence: CASSPTYLVYEQYF. The CDR3 nucleotides are TGCGCCAGCAGCCCCACTTATTTAGTCTACGAGCAGTACTTC.

The chain joins TRBV6-2 or TRBV6-3 to TRBJ2-7, with D possibly matching TRBD1 (5 bases). The CDR3 is 12 amino acids. CDR1 MNHEY and CDR2 SVGEGT come from the germline V gene. V lost 5 bases and J lost 2, with 7 bases in between. DNA for the CDR3: TGTGCCAGCAGTAGACAGCCCTACGAGCAGTACTTC. Translating gives CASSRQPYEQYF.

The chain employs TRBV28 and TRBJ1-5, with 9 bases lining up with TRBD1. The CDR3 covers 15 residues. V lost 2 bases to trimming and J lost 5 bases; unmatched junction nucleotides: 4. Germline V CDR1 and CDR2: MDHEN, SYDVKM. The CDR3 sequence: CASSLAGQGYQPQHF. The DNA for the CDR3 is TGTGCCAGCAGTTTAGCGGGACAGGGTTATCAGCCCCAGCATTTT.

V is TRBV5-5 and J is TRBJ2-5; no firm D call. This CDR3 comprises 15 residues. Trimming pared 1 base from V and 5 bases from J, leaving 15 bases between. Germline CDR1 SGHKS, CDR2 YYEKEE (reference sequence). This chain's CDR3 is CASSLNPLPEETQYF. The CDR3 nucleotides read TGTGCCAGCAGCTTGAACCCCCTCCCCGAGGAGACCCAGTACTTC.

This chain links TRBV5-1 with TRBJ2-3; the match to TRBD1 covers 7 bases. Germline loops: CDR1 SGHRS, CDR2 YFSETQ. CDR3 length: 15 amino acids. The J segment lost 2 bases and the V segment lost 2 bases, leaving 5 bases of the junction unmatched. CDR3 in amino acids: CASSLGGPDTDTQYF. CDR3 in DNA: TGCGCCAGCAGCTTAGGGGGCCCTGACACAGATACGCAGTATTTT.

The chain couples TRBV30 to TRBJ2-7, with 13 bases fitting TRBD2. With V trimmed by 5 bases and J by 9 bases, 10 bases remained unmatched. The CDR3 runs to 14 residues. Germline loops: CDR1 GTSNPN, CDR2 SVGIG (reference sequence). CDR3: CAWGRLAGGTGQYF. As DNA, the CDR3 is TGTGCCTGGGGTCGACTAGCGGGGGGAACTGGGCAGTACTTC.

This chain connects TRBV30 to TRBJ1-5; D unclear. The germline CDR1 and CDR2 sequences are GTSNPN and SVGIG (reference sequence). Trimming pared 5 bases from V and 0 bases from J, leaving 8 bases between. CDR3 length equals 13 residues. CDR3 DNA sequence: TGTGCCTGGGGTGGAGGTAGCAATCAGCCCCAGCATTTT. It is translated as CAWGGGSNQPQHF.